This entry concerns a single T cell receptor (beta chain). The antigen remains undetermined. Germline and junction disagree at one end, which may indicate a read error. The source of the sample is a study of T cell repertoires in cytomegalovirus infection. Study at large: Public TCR beta signatures were indicative of both CMV infection and a matching HLA type.

Overall study results and limits: What dominated the ex vivo response were HLA-C-restricted CMV-specific TCR beta clonotypes. Using cumulative public TCR beta family frequency, the authors identified those who carried CMV together with the relevant HLA.

MiXCR, applied by TCRdb to the reads, yields one record per CDR3 protein. The data show about 740,000 distinct CDR3 sequences, 35% seen once. Germline V gene data show CDR1 as SGHVS and CDR2 as FNYEAQ. CDR3 length equals 12 residues. Material: PBMCs. This clonotype was sampled from a human donor in good health (CMV status not recorded). Some clones in this sample may be carry-over from other donors' samples. J is TRBJ2-2 and V is TRBV7-6; D might be TRBD1 (5 bases). CDR3 loop: CANSHDSGELFF. The CDR3 bases are TGTGCCAACAGCCATGACAGCGGGGAGCTGTTTTTT.